The clone carrying this TCR beta chain was detected only once. The target antigen is unknown. PCR primers comprised 60 Vbeta and 13 Jbeta primers. Profiled with immunoSEQ multiplex PCR; TCRdb holds only in-frame clones, not every one. The repertoire consists of around 150,000 clones, with 75% occurring once and the leading ten covering roughly 7.8%. Germline loops: CDR1 SGHRS, CDR2 YFSETQ. The CDR3 extends over 12 amino acids. V dropped 6 bases and J dropped 6 bases, with 11 bases sitting between them. The sample is drawn from a study of cytomegalovirus exposure and HLA in healthy donors. Points from the study as a whole: Earlier analysis yielded a pattern in which most TCR beta V segments were productive about 87% or about 30% of the time. Available immune exposure information covered CMV serostatus only. The authors later found most CMV-associated TCR beta chains appeared HLA-restricted. Association with HLA alleles at 0.05 false discovery rate was found for 15,000 to 20,000 TCR beta sequences in a later analysis.

This TCR was sampled from a woman between 40 and 50 years old in good health and CMV-seropositive. The V and J genes are TRBV5-1 and TRBJ2-3; D unclear. The source material was PBMCs. The CDR3 sequence is CASKPTGDTQYF. CDR3 nucleotide sequence: TGCGCCAGCAAGCCCACCGGGGATACGCAGTATTTT. Full variable domain (remainder filled in from reference TRBV5-1 and TRBJ2-3): KAGVTQTPRYLIKTRGQQVTLSCSPISGHRSVSWYQQTPGQGLQFLFEYFSETQRNKGNFPGRFSGRQFSNSRSEMNVSTLELGDSALYLCASKPTGDTQYFGPGTRLTVL.